This T cell receptor (beta chain) was documented in a study of T cells in Graves' hyperthyroidism and ophthalmopathy. This clonotype was counted between two and nine times. Its antigen is not known. Notes on the study in general: A 13 V-J signature model discriminated ophthalmopathy versus stable hyperthyroidism.

PBMCs were collected from an approximately 9.3 ml volume of fresh peripheral blood. Amplification yielded TCR beta CDR3 regions, with RNA transcripts as the source. A set of HTBI primers served as the primers for a first-round RT-PCR of the TCR CDR3. TCRdb called the multiplex PCR reads again in MiXCR, with one record for every CDR3 protein. In the table there are more than 350,000 distinct CDR3 sequences, just under 15% of which are singletons. Sequencing was carried out using blood. This receptor was obtained from a woman in her 30s with Graves' hyperthyroidism.

CDR3 in amino acids: CASSSGAGRGAKNIQYF. CDR3 in DNA: TGTGCCAGCAGCTCAGGGGCAGGGCGAGGGGCCAAAAACATTCAGTACTTC. The rearrangement uses TRBV7-9 and TRBJ2-4; tentatively, D is TRBD1 (6 bases). The V end lost 4 bases, the J end lost 1 base, and 17 bases lay between the germline ends. The CDR3 totals 17 residues. CDR1 is SEHNR and CDR2 is FQNEAQ in the germline V gene (reference sequence).